Below are 20 T cell receptor beta chains sequenced from a single sample in a study of blood T cell repertoires in COVID-19. The data were produced by immunoSEQ multiplex PCR, yet TCRdb's version contains in-frame clones alone and is incomplete. The sample holds approximately 250,000 clones, more than 85% seen once. The sequenced material came from peripheral blood. These receptors were taken from a woman in her fifties or sixties with COVID-19, enrolled during active disease.

V and J are TRBV27 and TRBJ1-2; 8 nucleotides match TRBD1. V was pared by 4 bases and J by 4 bases, with 14 bases of the junction left unmatched. There are 17 residues in the CDR3. Germline lookup yields CDR1 MNHEY and CDR2 SMNVEV (reference sequence). CDR3 loop: CASSSRARDRLGYGYTF. The CDR3 region has the DNA TGTGCCAGCAGTTCCCGTGCCCGGGACAGGTTAGGCTATGGCTACACCTTC.

This clone occurred a few times. The chain has TRBV27 and TRBJ2-7, with 13 positions matching TRBD2. The CDR3 is 16 amino acids. CDR1 is MNHEY and CDR2 is SMNVEV in the germline V gene (reference sequence). The V and J ends lost 4 bases and 1 base, in that order; junction bases with no gene match: 4. In DNA, the CDR3 is TGTGCCAGCAGTTCTCCGGGACTAGCGGGGTCCTACGAGCAGTACTTC. As protein: CASSSPGLAGSYEQYF.

The chain combines TRBV18 with TRBJ1-2; perhaps TRBD1 as D (5 bases). The CDR3 has 14 residues. Germline V lookup: CDR1 KGHSH, CDR2 LQKENI. The V end was cut by 2 bases, the J end by 7 bases, with 14 bases between. The CDR3: CASSPRTPDRGYTF. CDR3 bases: TGTGCCAGCTCACCAAGGACACCAGATCGTGGCTACACCTTC.

V gene TRBV15 combines with J gene TRBJ1-2; D call uncertain. Germline-derived CDR1 and CDR2 are LNHNV and YYDKDF (reference sequence). Trimming took 0 bases from V and 4 from J, leaving 12 bases between them. This CDR3 spans 15 amino acids. CDR3 sequence (DNA): TGTGCCACCAGCAGAGATCACCGGGAATTCTATGGCTACACCTTC. Amino acid sequence: CATSRDHREFYGYTF.

This clone was counted once. V is TRBV5-1 and J is TRBJ2-5; 10 nucleotides align to TRBD1. The V segment lost 4 bases and the J segment 1 base; nucleotides outside the gene matches: 7. CDR3 length: 16 residues. The germline CDR1 and CDR2 sequences are SGHRS and YFSETQ. The CDR3, as DNA: TGCGCCAGCAGCCAGACGGGACAGGGGCCCCAAGAGACCCAGTACTTC. It is translated as CASSQTGQGPQETQYF.

This chain connects TRBV6-2 or TRBV6-3 to TRBJ1-1, with TRBD1 matching over 10 bases. The CDR3 runs 15 residues. Trimming at V came to 6 bases and at J to 7 bases, leaving 11 bases not matched to a gene. Germline CDR1 reads MNHEY; CDR2 reads SVGEGT. The CDR3 loop reads CASSTPGQGLDEAFF. CDR3 DNA sequence: TGTGCCAGCAGCACACCGGGACAGGGGTTAGATGAAGCTTTCTTT.

The chain combines TRBV14 with TRBJ2-3; D is ambiguous. CDR3 size: 15 residues. The V end was cut by 0 bases, the J end by 2 bases, with 9 bases between. Germline CDR1 is SGHDN and CDR2 is FVKESK. The CDR3 reads CASSQDDTVTDTQYF. DNA for the CDR3: TGTGCCAGCAGCCAAGATGATACAGTCACAGATACGCAGTATTTT.

The chain joins TRBV9 to TRBJ2-1, with TRBD2 matching 7 bases. The CDR3 is made up of 15 amino acids. CDR1 SGDLS and CDR2 YYNGEE come from the germline V gene. J was trimmed by 8 bases and V by 0 bases; bases with no gene match: 8. The CDR3 DNA follows: TGTGCCAGCAGCGTAGTAGCGGGCCATAGCCATGAGCAGTTCTTC. This gives the protein CASSVVAGHSHEQFF.

This clone was counted only a few times. This chain uses TRBV11-3 with TRBJ1-1; D is uncertain. The V and J ends lost 3 bases and 1 base respectively, with 6 bases between them. Germline CDR1 and CDR2: SGHNT and YENEEA. This CDR3 is 13 amino acids long. The CDR3 is CASSFTENTEAFF. The CDR3, as DNA: TGTGCCAGCAGCTTTACAGAGAACACTGAAGCTTTCTTT.

The V call is TRBV30, the J call TRBJ1-1, with D tentatively TRBD1 (5 bases). The V gene lost 0 bases and the J gene lost 5 bases, with 10 bases spanning the gap. This CDR3 has 13 residues. The germline V gene encodes CDR1 GTSNPN and CDR2 SVGIG (reference sequence). This CDR3 reads CAWSVSGGTEAFF. In DNA, the CDR3 is TGTGCCTGGAGTGTATCGGGGGGGACTGAAGCTTTCTTT.

This clone appeared a few times. The chain joins TRBV3-1 (or the pseudogene TRBV3-2) to TRBJ2-2, with TRBD2 identical over 12 bases. The CDR3 is 16 amino acids. CDR1 LGHDT and CDR2 YNNKEL come from the germline V gene (reference sequence). V was pared by 4 bases and J by 0 bases, with 0 bases of the junction left unmatched. CDR3 bases: TGTGCCAGCAGCCGACTAGCGGGGGCGAACACCGGGGAGCTGTTTTTT. Protein sequence: CASSRLAGANTGELFF.

This chain joins TRBV23-1 and TRBJ2-7; possibly TRBD1 for D (6 bases). TRBV23-1 is an ORF, and what it does is uncertain. The V end was cut by 0 bases, the J end by 2 bases, with 11 bases between. The CDR3 runs 15 residues. As DNA, the CDR3 is TGCGCCAGCAGTCAATCACCAGGGGCAACCTACGAGCAGTACTTC. This translates into CASSQSPGATYEQYF.

The chain combines TRBV7-3 with TRBJ1-6; 7 bases align to TRBD1. The CDR3 runs 15 residues. With 1 base clipped from V and 7 bases from J, the junction kept 4 bases outside the gene matches. CDR1 and CDR2 from the germline V gene are SGHTA and FQGTGA. The chain's CDR3 is CASSLIGTENSPLHF. In nucleotides, the CDR3 is TGTGCCAGCAGCTTAATAGGGACAGAGAATTCACCCCTCCACTTT.

This clone occurred a few times. V usage is TRBV5-1 and J usage is TRBJ1-4; D gene uncertain. V lost 0 bases and J lost 2, with 8 bases in between. Germline values: CDR1 SGHRS, CDR2 YFSETQ. The CDR3 is made up of 15 amino acids. The CDR3 here is CASSLAGRTNEKLFF. The CDR3 DNA reads as TGCGCCAGCAGCTTGGCGGGGAGGACTAATGAAAAACTGTTTTTT. Complete variable domain (other parts from reference TRBV5-1 and TRBJ1-4): KAGVTQTPRYLIKTRGQQVTLSCSPISGHRSVSWYQQTPGQGLQFLFEYFSETQRNKGNFPGRFSGRQFSNSRSEMNVSTLELGDSALYLCASSLAGRTNEKLFFGSGTQLSVL.

This clone came up once. This chain links TRBV5-1 with TRBJ2-4; D is perhaps TRBD2 (5 bases). Trimming removed 0 bases at V and 1 base at J, with 11 bases between. The CDR3 has 16 amino acids. CDR1 SGHRS and CDR2 YFSETQ come from the germline V gene. The CDR3 DNA sequence: TGCGCCAGCAGCTTGGTGGCTTCGGGGGCCAAAAACATTCAGTACTTC. It yields the protein CASSLVASGAKNIQYF.

V is TRBV11-2 and J is TRBJ2-1; 7 positions agree with TRBD2. Trimming cost V 5 bases and J 7 bases; bases outside gene matches: 17. The CDR3 has 17 amino acids. CDR1 is SGHAT, CDR2 FQNNGV, per germline. The CDR3 DNA sequence: TGTGCCAGCAGCCCCCGACTAGCTCGGTCCATCCGTAATGAGCAGTTCTTC. Amino acid sequence: CASSPRLARSIRNEQFF.

CDR3 nucleotide sequence: TGTGCCAGCAGGCAATCAGGGGGGACTAACTATGGCTACACCTTC. It encodes CASRQSGGTNYGYTF. The chain employs TRBV4-2 and TRBJ1-2, with TRBD1 identical over 7 bases. Unmatched junction bases numbered 7, after V lost 6 bases and J lost 0 bases. Germline assignment: CDR1 LGHNA and CDR2 YNFKEQ. CDR3 length: 15 residues.

The chain uses TRBV7-2 and TRBJ1-2; tentatively, D is TRBD1 (6 bases). Germline V gene lookup returns CDR1 SGHTA and CDR2 FQGNSA. V was clipped by 3 bases and J by 7 bases, with 12 bases between them. This CDR3 comprises 13 residues. In nucleotides, the CDR3 is TGTGCCAGCAGCTTGTACCCAGGGGCTGGCTACACCTTC. Protein: CASSLYPGAGYTF.

This chain uses TRBV6-6 with TRBJ1-2; 9 nucleotides line up with TRBD1. The V segment lost 7 bases and the J segment 8 bases; nucleotides outside the gene matches: 14. Per germline, CDR1 MNHNY and CDR2 SVGAGI (reference sequence). The CDR3 is made up of 15 amino acids. In nucleotides, the CDR3 is TGTGCCAGCAATAGACCGGGACAGGGAATAGGCGGCTACACCTTC. This sequence encodes CASNRPGQGIGGYTF.

This rearrangement joins TRBV4-1 to TRBJ1-1; unclear D gene. This CDR3 region has 14 residues. Germline CDR1 and CDR2: MGHRA and YSYEKL. Trimming removed 1 base from V and 2 bases from J, with 8 bases in between. CDR3 in amino acids: CASSQVRGNTEAFF. As DNA, the CDR3 is TGCGCCAGCAGCCAAGTGCGAGGAAACACTGAAGCTTTCTTT.